The clone carrying this T cell receptor beta chain was counted at least ten times. Its target is not known. Amplification of TCR alpha and beta CDR3 regions from RNA used iRepertoire nested multiplex PCR. Tissue mRNA or PBMC total RNA, about 95-450 ng, went into one-step reverse transcription and amplification. TCRdb redid the calling of the multiplex PCR reads with MiXCR, one entry per CDR3 protein. The data show approximately 93,000 distinct CDR3 sequences, with 40% seen just once and around two fifths held by the top ten. The data belong to a study of glioma-infiltrating T cells. Findings of the study overall: Above-expected tissue-blood divergence occurred in all gliomas, most in low-grade ones.

The V and J ends lost 4 bases and 10 bases, in that order; junction bases with no gene match: 7. The length of the CDR3 is 13 residues. Germline V lookup: CDR1 SGHNT, CDR2 YYREEE (reference sequence). V usage is TRBV5-4 and J usage is TRBJ2-3; 9 nucleotides line up with TRBD2. The receptor comes from a human donor with low-grade glioma or glioblastoma, undergoing nonglioma brain surgery, or in good health (not recorded which). The sequenced sample consisted of glioma tissue, nonneoplastic brain tissue, or PBMCs (not recorded which). DNA of the CDR3: TGTGCCAGCAGCGTTGGGACTAGCTGGGCGCAGTATTTT. Protein sequence: CASSVGTSWAQYF.